The 6 T cell receptor beta chains in this list originate from one sample, sequenced in a study of T cells in Graves' hyperthyroidism and ophthalmopathy. There were TCR beta CDR3 regions amplified from RNA transcripts. The HTBI primer set was used in a first-round RT-PCR of the TCR CDR3. Using its own MiXCR run on the multiplex PCR reads, TCRdb lists one record per CDR3 protein. Of a few hundred thousand distinct CDR3 sequences in the sample, around a sixth were seen once. Sequenced sample: blood. The receptors shown here come from a young woman with Graves' hyperthyroidism.

This clonotype was seen at least ten times. The V and J genes are TRBV3-1 and TRBJ1-1, with D possibly TRBD1 on 5 matching bases. CDR1 LGHDT and CDR2 YNNKEL come from the germline V gene (reference sequence). The CDR3 is made up of 14 amino acids. Trimming removed 3 bases from V and 0 bases from J, with 8 bases in between. CDR3 bases: TGTGCCAGCAGCCAGGGGGGGATGAACACTGAAGCTTTCTTT. Translation gives CASSQGGMNTEAFF. Using reference TRBV3-1 and TRBJ1-1 for the parts outside the CDR3, the full variable domain is DTAVSQTPKYLVTQMGNDKSIKCEQNLGHDTMYWYKQDSKKFLKIMFSYNNKELIINETVPNRFSPKSPDKAHLNLHINSLELGDSAVYFCASSQGGMNTEAFFGQGTRLTVV.

This clonotype was detected ten times or more. The chain is built from TRBV5-5 and TRBJ2-5, with TRBD2 as a possible D gene (5 bases). The germline V gene encodes CDR1 SGHKS and CDR2 YYEKEE (reference sequence). The V end lost 3 bases, the J end lost 5 bases, and 11 bases lay between the germline ends. This CDR3 spans 13 amino acids. The DNA of the CDR3 is TGTGCCAGCAGCTCGACTCCGGGGGAGACCCAGTACTTC. Its translation is CASSSTPGETQYF. Full variable domain (outside the CDR3, taken from reference TRBV5-5 and TRBJ2-5): DAGVTQSPTHLIKTRGQQVTLRCSPISGHKSVSWYQQVLGQGPQFIFQYYEKEERGRGNFPDRFSARQFPNYSSELNVNALLLGDSALYLCASSSTPGETQYFGPGTRLLVL.

This clonotype was counted a few times. The chain is built from TRBV4-1 and TRBJ2-2; no firm D call. V gave up 0 bases and J gave up 5 bases, with 10 bases separating them. From germline, CDR1 is MGHRA and CDR2 YSYEKL. The CDR3 runs to 15 residues. The CDR3 loop reads CASSQEHIETGELFF. The CDR3 nucleotides read TGCGCCAGCAGCCAAGAGCACATTGAAACCGGGGAGCTGTTTTTT.

This clonotype was found many times. The chain joins TRBV27 to TRBJ2-3; no firm D call. V dropped 7 bases and J dropped 0 bases, with 11 bases sitting between them. The CDR3 length is 14 residues. Germline assignment: CDR1 MNHEY and CDR2 SMNVEV (reference sequence). CDR3: CASTGILSTDTQYF. As DNA, the CDR3 is TGTGCCAGCACGGGTATCCTAAGCACAGATACGCAGTATTTT.

Ten or more counts support this clonotype. The J gene is TRBJ2-1, the V gene TRBV10-3, with a possible D match to TRBD2 (5 bases). This CDR3 is built from 13 residues. Between the trimmed V and J ends, which lost 6 bases and 5 bases, there was a span of 11 bases. Germline lookup yields CDR1 ENHRY and CDR2 SYGVKD. The CDR3 DNA follows: TGTGCCATCAGGGTAGTGGAGGACAATGAGCAGTTCTTC. It is translated as CAIRVVEDNEQFF.

The genes are TRBV19 and TRBJ2-7; 13 bases line up with TRBD2. The CDR3 is made up of 14 amino acids. After removal of 5 bases from V and 7 bases from J, the junction contained 5 bases not matched to a gene. Germline-derived CDR1 and CDR2 are LNHDA and SQIVND (reference sequence). This CDR3 reads CASSGLAGEVEQYF. Written as DNA, the CDR3 is TGTGCCAGTAGTGGACTAGCGGGAGAAGTAGAGCAGTACTTC.